The clone carrying this TCR beta chain was observed many times. The entry originates in a study of T cells in Graves' hyperthyroidism and ophthalmopathy. The V segment lost 5 bases and the J segment 5 bases; nucleotides outside the gene matches: 13. Germline loops: CDR1 MDHEN, CDR2 SYDVKM. This CDR3 spans 16 amino acids. The CDR3 regions of TCR beta were amplified from RNA transcripts. When the TCR CDR3 underwent first-round RT-PCR, the HTBI primer set was used. TCRdb reprocessed the multiplex PCR reads via MiXCR and lists one record per CDR3 protein. The table includes about 500,000 distinct CDR3 sequences, 17% detected once.

The chain couples TRBV28 to TRBJ1-2, with 8 bases lining up with TRBD1. Sequencing was done on a sample of blood. The origin of this receptor is a woman younger than 35 with Graves' ophthalmopathy. The DNA of the CDR3 is TGTGCCAGCAGTCTATTTAATGACAGGGGAGGGTATGGCTACACCTTC. Its protein product is CASSLFNDRGGYGYTF.